Shown below are 17 T cell receptor beta chains from a single sample sequenced in a study of blood T cell repertoires in COVID-19. Here immunoSEQ multiplex PCR was the method, and the copy in TCRdb shows in-frame clones only, minus some. This table holds approximately 73,000 clones, around nine tenths found once. Source material: peripheral blood. The receptors derive from a woman in her fifties or sixties with acute or convalescent COVID-19.

This clone was found many times. CDR3 loop: CASSSGTERYNEQFF. In nucleotides, the CDR3 is TGTGCCAGCAGTTCCGGGACAGAAAGATACAATGAGCAGTTCTTC. The chain combines TRBV6-2 or TRBV6-3 with TRBJ2-1; 7 bases map to TRBD1. With V trimmed by 4 bases and J by 4 bases, 7 bases remained unmatched. Per the germline V gene, CDR1 is MNHEY and CDR2 is SVGEGT. The CDR3 is made up of 15 amino acids.

V gene TRBV9 combines with J gene TRBJ1-1; D might be TRBD1 (6 bases). The CDR3 has 15 amino acids. From germline, CDR1 is SGDLS and CDR2 YYNGEE. V was clipped by 4 bases and J by 0 bases, with 13 bases between them. CDR3 sequence reads: CASSFMGAMNTEAFF. The CDR3 DNA is TGTGCCAGCAGCTTTATGGGGGCAATGAACACTGAAGCTTTCTTT.

This chain links TRBV7-3 with TRBJ2-1; D ambiguous. The CDR3 is made up of 15 amino acids. CDR1 is SGHTA, CDR2 FQGTGA, per germline. V lost 2 bases and J lost 5, with 13 bases in between. In DNA, the CDR3 is TGTGCCAGCAGCTTACAGACTCTTAGAAACAATGAGCAGTTCTTC. Protein sequence: CASSLQTLRNNEQFF.

This clone was observed once. This chain links TRBV6-5 with TRBJ2-1, with D tentatively TRBD2 (5 bases). Trimming stripped 6 bases from V and 0 bases from J, with 15 bases between. The length of the CDR3 is 16 residues. Germline V gene data show CDR1 as MNHEY and CDR2 as SVGAGI. This CDR3 is CASSYGSADSYNEQFF. In nucleotides, the CDR3 is TGTGCCAGCAGCTACGGTAGCGCTGACTCCTACAATGAGCAGTTCTTC.

This clone rates as medium-sized. The rearrangement links TRBV7-3 to TRBJ2-1, with 12 bases that match TRBD2. Germline-derived CDR1 and CDR2 are SGHTA and FQGTGA. CDR3 length: 15 residues. Trimming cost V 5 bases and J 5 bases; bases outside gene matches: 4. The CDR3 nucleotides are TGTGCCAGCAGCGTAGGACTAGCGGGGAACAATGAGCAGTTCTTC. Its translation is CASSVGLAGNNEQFF.

CDR3 region: CASSSSLAGVLNEQFF. CDR3 coding DNA: TGTGCCAGCAGTTCCTCGCTAGCGGGAGTGTTAAATGAGCAGTTCTTC. The chain combines TRBV28 with TRBJ2-1; 10 positions agree with TRBD2. The J segment lost 7 bases and the V segment lost 4 bases, leaving 10 bases of the junction unmatched. Germline V gene sequence: CDR1 MDHEN, CDR2 SYDVKM. The CDR3 contains 16 residues.

The rearrangement links TRBV28 to TRBJ1-2; the D gene is possibly TRBD1 (5 bases). Germline V gene sequence: CDR1 MDHEN, CDR2 SYDVKM. The CDR3 is 14 amino acids. The ends were cut back, 7 bases at V and 2 bases at J, with 14 bases in the middle. CDR3 coding DNA: TGTGCCAGCACGGGGGGGTGGCCGAACTATGGCTACACCTTC. This codes for CASTGGWPNYGYTF.

The rearrangement uses TRBV7-2 and TRBJ1-1; D is undetermined. CDR3 size: 14 residues. Trimming took 5 bases from V and 0 from J, leaving 10 bases between them. Germline V gene lookup returns CDR1 SGHTA and CDR2 FQGNSA. Here the CDR3 reads CASSPTFLNTEAFF. The CDR3 DNA sequence: TGTGCCAGCAGCCCAACATTCTTGAACACTGAAGCTTTCTTT.

This sequence joins TRBV28 and TRBJ1-6; 9 nucleotides align to TRBD1. Germline CDR1 reads MDHEN; CDR2 reads SYDVKM. Losses at the gene ends were 6 bases for V and 10 bases for J; bases not matched to a gene: 7. This CDR3 has 14 amino acids. The CDR3 sequence: CASRTHRGQSPLHF. Written as DNA, the CDR3 is TGTGCCAGCAGAACGCACAGGGGGCAATCACCCCTCCACTTT.

This sequence joins TRBV6-2 or TRBV6-3 and TRBJ1-5; 8 nucleotides align to TRBD1. Germline CDR1 and CDR2: MNHEY and SVGEGT. This CDR3 contains 12 residues. V dropped 6 bases and J dropped 11; count of bases not matched to a gene: 6. In DNA, the CDR3 is TGTGCCAGCAGCCTGGACAGGGATACCCAGCATTTT. This translates into CASSLDRDTQHF.

J is TRBJ2-7 and V is TRBV12-1; the table's D gene call, TRBD2, was not cross checked with the DNA. TRBV12-1 is annotated as a pseudogene. The CDR3 runs 15 residues. CDR3 in DNA: TGTGCCAGCAGCTCCAAGGTTGGGAGGGCCTACGAGCAGTACTTC. Translation gives CASSSKVGRAYEQYF.

This clone was found once. The chain carries TRBV20-1 and TRBJ2-3, with a weak D call TRBD1 (5 bases). CDR3 size: 15 residues. The V end was cut by 3 bases, the J end by 2 bases, with 15 bases between. CDR1 is DFQATT and CDR2 is SNEGSKA in the germline V gene (reference sequence). The CDR3 sequence: CSASEPDSLTDTQYF. DNA for the CDR3: TGCAGTGCTAGTGAGCCAGACAGCCTCACAGATACGCAGTATTTT.

The gene calls are TRBV3-1 (or the pseudogene TRBV3-2) and TRBJ2-7; the match to TRBD2 covers 7 bases. CDR3 size: 15 residues. Germline V gene lookup returns CDR1 LGHDT and CDR2 YNNKEL (reference sequence). Trimming removed 4 bases from V and 3 bases from J; junction bases left unmatched: 9. The CDR3 region has the DNA TGTGCCAGCAGCCTGGGGACTAACCGAGGCTACGAGCAGTACTTC. It is translated as CASSLGTNRGYEQYF.

V gene TRBV6-5 combines with J gene TRBJ1-2, with 7 bases matching TRBD1. With 8 bases clipped from V and 8 bases from J, the junction kept 17 bases outside the gene matches. From germline, CDR1 is MNHEY and CDR2 SVGAGI. This CDR3 spans 15 amino acids. This chain's CDR3 is CASSRHIGDSNGYTF. In DNA, the CDR3 is TGTGCCAGCTCTCGGCATATTGGGGACAGTAACGGCTACACCTTC.

This sequence joins TRBV2 and TRBJ2-5; D is possibly TRBD2 (6 bases). Trimming left V 3 bases short and J 5 bases short, with 13 bases between. The CDR3 extends over 14 amino acids. Germline-derived CDR1 and CDR2 are SNHLY and FYNNEI. CDR3 nucleotides: TGTGCCAGCAGTGACGGGACTTCATGGGAGACCCAGTACTTC. Translating it yields CASSDGTSWETQYF. Full variable domain (missing parts from reference TRBV2 and TRBJ2-5): EPEVTQTPSHQVTQMGQEVILRCVPISNHLYFYWYRQILGQKVEFLVSFYNNEISEKSEIFDDQFSVERPDGSNFTLKIRSTKLEDSAMYFCASSDGTSWETQYFGPGTRLLVL.

V usage is TRBV3-1 (or the pseudogene TRBV3-2) and J usage is TRBJ1-2; no reliable D call. The CDR3 extends over 13 amino acids. Per the germline V gene, CDR1 is LGHDT and CDR2 is YNNKEL (reference sequence). With 1 base removed from V and 2 bases from J, the gap between germline ends came to 5 bases. In DNA, the CDR3 is TGTGCCAGCAGCCAAGGGAGGAACTATGGCTACACCTTC. Amino acids: CASSQGRNYGYTF.

The J gene is TRBJ2-5, the V gene TRBV7-8; 9 nucleotides match TRBD2. The germline V gene encodes CDR1 SGHVS and CDR2 FQNEAQ. The CDR3 loop spans 16 amino acids. V was pared by 5 bases and J by 2 bases, with 9 bases of the junction left unmatched. The CDR3 region has the DNA TGTGCCAGCAGCCTCAATAGCGGGAGTTGGCAAGAGACCCAGTACTTC. Translated, it gives CASSLNSGSWQETQYF.